This T cell receptor beta chain was sequenced during a study of blood T cell repertoires in COVID-19. Study in general: Spain, Italy and the United States supplied samples that represented acute and convalescent COVID-19. PBMCs, B-cell-depleted T cells, or T cells were the source of the cDNA or gDNA that made up the material.

Germline V gives CDR1 SGDLS, CDR2 YYNGEE. The CDR3 extends over 14 amino acids. V lost 0 bases, J lost 6 bases, and 9 bases lay in between. The assay was immunoSEQ multiplex PCR, and TCRdb's table has in-frame clones only and misses some. The data show approximately 94,000 clones, with 84% seen just once and 24% held by the top ten. This TCR came from a human donor in a cohort sampled during active COVID-19. The material sequenced was peripheral blood. This chain uses TRBV9 with TRBJ2-2; D is uncertain. The CDR3 protein is CASSVASYAGELFF. As DNA, the CDR3 is TGTGCCAGCAGCGTAGCTTCCTACGCCGGGGAGCTGTTTTTT.